The clone carrying this T cell receptor (beta chain) was counted a single time. Its cognate antigen is unknown. The data belong to a study of T cells after posttransplantation cyclophosphamide. Study results and limitations: After PTCy, TRB diversity resembled that of CNI/methotrexate controls. Later blood repertoires were often dominated by clones from the donor CD8+ memory compartment. Skin or GI-infiltrating T cells shared few TRB sequences with blood.

CDR1 is LNHDA and CDR2 is SQIVND in the germline V gene (reference sequence). Trimming removed 4 bases at V and 5 bases at J, with 11 bases between. The length of the CDR3 is 13 residues. The naive gate required viable CD3+CD4+ or CD3+CD8+ cells with CCR7+CD45RA+CD45RO-CD95-CD27+CD28+ phenotype. On the day of bone marrow donation, the related graft donor provided peripheral blood. Only in-frame clones appear in the TCRdb table, and some are missing; sequencing was by immunoSEQ multiplex PCR. The sample contains some 9,700 clones, 95% to 98% of which appear only once. The rearrangement joins TRBV19 to TRBJ1-1; D gene ambiguous. The sequence was obtained from a woman in her fifties or sixties in good health, CMV-negative, and a related stem cell transplant donor. Sequencing was performed on naive CD4+ T cells sorted from PBMCs. CDR3 nucleotides: TGTGCCAGTAGTAACCACGGAGGAACTGAAGCTTTCTTT. Translating it yields CASSNHGGTEAFF.